These 15 T cell receptor beta chains were all obtained from the same sample, sequenced in a study of blood T cells in healthy people across ages. For the second PCR, which ran for roughly 6 to 12 cycles, a sample-barcoded 5' primer and a J-beta primer mix were used. MiXCR, run by TCRdb on the 5' RACE reads, gives a single entry per CDR3 protein. The sample carries some 1,800,000 distinct CDR3 sequences, roughly two fifths recorded once. The sequenced sample was blood. The receptors were sampled from a human donor in good health.

This rearrangement joins TRBV4-1 to TRBJ1-2, with a weak D call TRBD1 (5 bases). The CDR3 loop spans 14 amino acids. Germline lookup yields CDR1 MGHRA and CDR2 YSYEKL. The V end lost 0 bases, the J end lost 8 bases, and 13 bases lay between the germline ends. The CDR3 DNA reads TGCGCCAGCAGCCAAGAGCCGACAGCGGAAGGCTACACCTTC. It is translated as CASSQEPTAEGYTF.

This sequence joins TRBV7-2 and TRBJ2-3; D uncertain. The germline V and J ends were trimmed by 1 base and 6 bases, with 14 bases remaining between them. Germline values: CDR1 SGHTA, CDR2 FQGNSA. The CDR3 totals 15 residues. CDR3 coding DNA: TGTGCCAGCAGCTTAGTAAGGGCAACGCAGGATACGCAGTATTTT. Translation gives CASSLVRATQDTQYF.

The rearrangement uses TRBV10-3 and TRBJ2-1, with D perhaps being TRBD1 or TRBD2 (5 bases each). Germline V gene lookup returns CDR1 ENHRY and CDR2 SYGVKD. Trimming removed 4 bases at V and 7 bases at J, with 23 bases between. The length of the CDR3 is 17 residues. The CDR3 sequence: CAISGTRHGTALNEQFF. The CDR3 DNA is TGTGCCATCAGTGGGACCCGGCACGGGACGGCGCTAAATGAGCAGTTCTTC.

The gene calls are TRBV12-3 or TRBV12-4 and TRBJ2-5; possibly TRBD2 for D (5 bases). CDR3 length equals 12 residues. Trimming took 3 bases from V and 6 from J, leaving 8 bases between them. In nucleotides, the CDR3 is TGTGCCAGCAGTTTGGTAGCGCAGACCCAGTACTTC. Amino acid sequence: CASSLVAQTQYF.

The sample holds a few counts of this clonotype. The chain combines TRBV7-2 with TRBJ2-1, with a weak D call TRBD1 (5 bases). The germline V gene encodes CDR1 SGHTA and CDR2 FQGNSA. The length of the CDR3 is 15 residues. Trimming took 1 base from V and 6 from J, leaving 13 bases between them. DNA of the CDR3: TGTGCCAGCAGCTTAGAACCTGGAAGGGGCAATGAGCAGTTCTTC. Translated, it gives CASSLEPGRGNEQFF.

The chain uses TRBV7-9 and TRBJ2-5; D is ambiguous. The CDR3 extends over 14 amino acids. Trimming cost V 2 bases and J 7 bases, with 14 bases left between them. Germline CDR1 is SEHNR and CDR2 is FQNEAQ (reference sequence). The CDR3 region is CASSLMLLGSTQYF. In DNA form, the CDR3 reads TGTGCCAGCAGCTTAATGCTGTTGGGTTCGACCCAGTACTTC.

This clonotype was counted a few times. The chain uses TRBV7-2 and TRBJ1-5, with D perhaps matching TRBD1 (5 bases). The length of the CDR3 is 16 residues. Between the trimmed V and J ends, which lost 2 bases and 6 bases, there was a span of 17 bases. CDR1 SGHTA and CDR2 FQGNSA come from the germline V gene. CDR3 in amino acids: CASSLMAPRGGQPQHF. CDR3 DNA sequence: TGTGCCAGCAGCTTAATGGCCCCCCGGGGCGGTCAGCCCCAGCATTTT.

V is TRBV24-1 and J is TRBJ2-3, with 10 bases lining up with TRBD2. This CDR3 comprises 14 residues. Germline assignment: CDR1 KGHDR and CDR2 SFDVKD. V trimming: 8 bases; J trimming: 7 bases; junction bases outside the gene matches: 8. The CDR3 is CATMSTSGEYTQYF. The DNA for the CDR3 is TGTGCCACCATGAGTACTAGCGGGGAATATACGCAGTATTTT.

The rearrangement uses TRBV5-5 and TRBJ1-6; D is unresolved. The ends were cut back, 4 bases at V and 10 bases at J, with 18 bases in the middle. Germline V CDR1 and CDR2: SGHKS, YYEKEE (reference sequence). CDR3 length: 15 residues. CDR3 sequence (DNA): TGTGCCAGCAGCCGAATGGACTTAAAACAATCACCCCTCCACTTT. Protein: CASSRMDLKQSPLHF.

The CDR3 coding sequence is TGCAGCGTCCCCGGTAGTGGACCCCAAGAGACCCAGTACTTC. Translation gives CSVPGSGPQETQYF. The chain couples TRBV29-1 to TRBJ2-5; D is uncertain. Between the trimmed V and J ends, which lost 6 bases and 1 base, there was a span of 15 bases. The CDR3 length is 14 residues. Germline V gives CDR1 SQVTM, CDR2 ANQGSEA.

This clonotype was counted a few times. The V and J genes are TRBV4-2 and TRBJ2-5; 9 nucleotides align to TRBD2. Germline V gene sequence: CDR1 LGHNA, CDR2 YNFKEQ. V gave up 0 bases and J gave up 5 bases; unmatched junction bases: 7. The CDR3 loop spans 16 amino acids. CDR3 sequence (DNA): TGTGCCAGCAGCCAAGATCAAGCGGGGGGTAGGGAGACCCAGTACTTC. Its translation: CASSQDQAGGRETQYF.

There are a few counts of this clonotype. The V and J genes are TRBV7-3 and TRBJ2-6; 9 bases map to TRBD1. The CDR3 is 17 residues long. The V gene end was trimmed by 5 bases and the J gene end by 4 bases; junction bases not matched to a gene: 9. The germline gives CDR1 SGHTA, CDR2 FQGTGA. CDR3 residues: CASSLWGQGKGANVLTF. As DNA, the CDR3 is TGTGCCAGCAGCCTCTGGGGACAGGGTAAAGGGGCCAACGTCCTGACTTTC.

The genes are TRBV6-2 or TRBV6-3 and TRBJ1-4; tentatively, D is TRBD1 (6 bases). Germline V gene sequence: CDR1 MNHEY, CDR2 SVGEGT. CDR3 length equals 15 residues. Deletions cut 4 bases from V and 7 bases from J, with 16 bases between. The DNA of the CDR3 is TGTGCCAGCAGTTCCCTTCGGGGGCTTGGTGAAAAACTGTTTTTT. This codes for CASSSLRGLGEKLFF.

The rearrangement uses TRBV20-1 and TRBJ2-1; 9 positions agree with TRBD2. The J segment lost 9 bases and the V segment lost 3 bases, leaving 9 bases of the junction unmatched. Germline-derived CDR1 and CDR2 are DFQATT and SNEGSKA (reference sequence). The CDR3 spans 14 residues. The CDR3 DNA reads as TGCAGTGCTAGTCGCGGGGGGGCCTCAAGTGAGCAGTTCTTC. It codes for CSASRGGASSEQFF.

This clonotype has just a few counts. This chain joins TRBV28 and TRBJ2-4; tentatively, D is TRBD1 (5 bases). In germline, CDR1 is MDHEN, CDR2 SYDVKM. CDR3 length: 14 amino acids. Deletions cut 10 bases from V and 5 bases from J, with 18 bases between. As DNA, the CDR3 is TGTGCCACCGCCTCTTGGGGCGGTGAAAACATTCAGTACTTC. Translating gives CATASWGGENIQYF. The whole variable domain, remainder taken from reference TRBV28 and TRBJ2-4, is DVKVTQSSRYLVKRTGEKVFLECVQDMDHENMFWYRQDPGLGLRLIYFSYDVKMKEKGDIPEGYSVSREKKERFSLILESASTNQTSMYLCATASWGGENIQYFGAGTRLSVL.